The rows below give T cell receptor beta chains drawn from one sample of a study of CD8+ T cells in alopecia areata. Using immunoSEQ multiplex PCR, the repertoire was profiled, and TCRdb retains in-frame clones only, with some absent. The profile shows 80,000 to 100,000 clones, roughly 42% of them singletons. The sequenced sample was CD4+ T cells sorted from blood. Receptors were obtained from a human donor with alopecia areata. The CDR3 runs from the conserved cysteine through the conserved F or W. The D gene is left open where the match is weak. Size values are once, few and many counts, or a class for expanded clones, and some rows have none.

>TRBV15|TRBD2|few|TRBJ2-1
CATGLAGLNEQFF
TGTGCCACCGGACTAGCGGGGCTTAACGAGCAGTTCTTC
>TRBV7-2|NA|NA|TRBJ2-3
CASSQVWDTQYF
TGTGCCAGCAGCCAAGTCTGGGATACGCAGTATTTT
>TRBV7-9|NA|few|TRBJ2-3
CASSRTNTQYF
TGTGCCAGCAGCCGCACGAATACGCAGTATTTT
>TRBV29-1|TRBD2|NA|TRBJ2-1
CSVEGLAGSNEQFF
TGCAGCGTTGAGGGTCTAGCGGGGAGTAATGAGCAGTTCTTC
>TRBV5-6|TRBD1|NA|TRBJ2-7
CASSFGTGIYEQYF
TGTGCCAGCAGCTTTGGGACAGGGATCTACGAGCAGTACTTC
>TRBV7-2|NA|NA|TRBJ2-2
CASSLGLPGELFF
TGTGCCAGCAGCTTAGGGCTGCCCGGGGAGCTGTTTTTT
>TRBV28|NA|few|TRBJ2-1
CASSSPGKLNDEQFF
TGTGCCAGCAGCTCCCCCGGGAAACTAAACGATGAGCAGTTCTTC
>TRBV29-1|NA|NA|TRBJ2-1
CSSSEGRTGARDNEQFF
TGCAGCTCATCGGAGGGTCGAACCGGGGCTAGAGACAATGAGCAGTTCTTC
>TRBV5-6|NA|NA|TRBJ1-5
CASSIKASNQPQHF
TGTGCCAGCAGCATAAAGGCTAGCAATCAGCCCCAGCATTTT
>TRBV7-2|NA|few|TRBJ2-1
CASSLGALNEQFF
TGTGCCAGCAGCTTAGGGGCCTTGAATGAGCAGTTCTTC
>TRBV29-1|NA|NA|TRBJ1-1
CSVQGRANTEAFF
TGCAGCGTTCAAGGCAGGGCGAACACTGAAGCTTTCTTT
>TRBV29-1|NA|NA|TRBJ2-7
CSVGADEQYF
TGCAGCGTTGGGGCTGACGAGCAGTACTTC